The 18 T cell receptor beta chains below come from one sample, sequenced in a study of cytomegalovirus exposure and HLA in healthy donors. Primers included in the PCR were 60 Vbeta and 13 Jbeta primers. The repertoire was sequenced with immunoSEQ multiplex PCR; TCRdb's copy has only in-frame clones and lacks some. The repertoire holds about 110,000 clones, with roughly 68% as singletons. Material for sequencing was PBMCs. The receptor source for this set is a young woman in good health and CMV-seronegative.

The V gene is TRBV4-3, the J gene TRBJ2-7; D unresolved. This CDR3 has 16 residues. Germline CDR1 reads LGHNA; CDR2 reads YSLEER. Trimming stripped 0 bases from V and 0 bases from J, with 12 bases between. Here the CDR3 reads CASSQEYSRNSYEQYF. The CDR3, as DNA: TGCGCCAGCAGCCAAGAATACAGCCGAAACTCCTACGAGCAGTACTTC.

V gene TRBV18 combines with J gene TRBJ2-5, with 7 bases identical to TRBD2. The ends lost 0 bases at V and 5 bases at J; junction bases unmatched: 3. CDR3 length: 14 amino acids. The germline V gene encodes CDR1 KGHSH and CDR2 LQKENI. CDR3 protein: CASSPPGGYETQYF. Here the CDR3 DNA reads TGTGCCAGCTCACCACCGGGAGGGTACGAGACCCAGTACTTC.

This sequence joins TRBV27 and TRBJ2-5, with a possible D match to TRBD1 (6 bases). The J call is in doubt because the DNA end fits TRBJ2-7 better. The CDR3 contains 15 residues. Germline CDR1 and CDR2: MNHEY and SMNVEV (reference sequence). CDR3 amino acids: CASSFLGTFSYEQYF. CDR3 coding DNA: TGTGCCAGCAGTTTCTTAGGGACATTTTCCTACGAGCAGTACTTC.

This chain joins TRBV11-2 and TRBJ2-1, with 11 positions matching TRBD2. Germline-derived CDR1 and CDR2 are SGHAT and FQNNGV. With 6 bases clipped from V and 6 bases from J, the junction kept 13 bases outside the gene matches. This CDR3 comprises 17 residues. CDR3 loop: CASSQPGLAAVGNEQFF. CDR3 nucleotide sequence: TGTGCCAGCAGTCAACCGGGACTAGCGGCCGTGGGCAATGAGCAGTTCTTC.

This clone appeared a few times. One end of the junction is discordant with germline, which a read error may explain. This rearrangement joins TRBV7-7 to TRBJ2-6; TRBD1 matches 9 bases. This CDR3 contains 17 residues. The V gene's germline CDR1 is SSHAT and CDR2 FNYEAQ (reference sequence). In DNA form, the CDR3 reads TGTGCTAGCAGCGACTCCGGGACAGGGTACGGGGCCAACGTCCTGACTTTC. It translates to CASSDSGTGYGANVLTF.

This chain joins TRBV5-1 and TRBJ1-1; TRBD1 agrees at 9 bases. The germline CDR1 and CDR2 sequences are SGHRS and YFSETQ. Trimming at V came to 2 bases and at J to 3 bases, leaving 2 bases not matched to a gene. The CDR3 has 14 residues. CDR3 DNA sequence: TGCGCCAGCAGCTTACAGGGGGCTCACACTGAAGCTTTCTTT. It translates to CASSLQGAHTEAFF.

A few counts support this clone. The chain couples TRBV28 to TRBJ1-2; 9 bases are a match to TRBD1. This CDR3 is built from 15 residues. J gave up 4 bases and V 4 bases, and 7 bases lay outside the gene matches. Germline lookup yields CDR1 MDHEN and CDR2 SYDVKM. The CDR3 DNA follows: TGTGCCAGCAGTTCCGGACAGGGGCATGGCTATGGCTACACCTTC. Translated, it gives CASSSGQGHGYGYTF.

V and J are TRBV28 and TRBJ2-7, with 10 bases aligning to TRBD2. J gave up 2 bases and V 5 bases, and 9 bases lay outside the gene matches. The CDR3 is 16 residues long. CDR1 is MDHEN and CDR2 is SYDVKM in the germline V gene. This CDR3 reads CASSTRLGTSAYEQYF. CDR3 coding DNA: TGTGCCAGCAGTACCCGACTAGGGACTAGCGCCTACGAGCAGTACTTC.

The genes are TRBV7-3 and TRBJ2-1, with 12 bases identical to TRBD2. The V gene's germline CDR1 is SGHTA and CDR2 FQGTGA. This CDR3 spans 15 amino acids. After removal of 4 bases from V and 12 bases from J, the junction contained 10 bases not matched to a gene. CDR3 amino acids: CASSSGTSGSGGQFF. The CDR3 coding sequence is TGTGCCAGCAGCTCCGGGACTAGCGGGTCAGGTGGGCAGTTCTTC.

In this sample, this clone turned up a few times. The chain combines TRBV10-3 with TRBJ2-2; D gene unclear. The CDR3 spans 12 residues. CDR1 is ENHRY and CDR2 is SYGVKD in the germline V gene. Deletions cut 6 bases from V and 4 bases from J, with 6 bases between. The CDR3 DNA sequence: TGTGCCATCAGCGACTTCACCGGGGAGCTGTTTTTT. Residues: CAISDFTGELFF.

The rearrangement joins TRBV27 to TRBJ2-7; 10 nucleotides align to TRBD2. There are 16 residues in the CDR3. Germline V gene sequence: CDR1 MNHEY, CDR2 SMNVEV (reference sequence). After removal of 2 bases from V and 0 bases from J, the junction contained 4 bases not matched to a gene. The CDR3 reads CASSLGLAGASYEQYF. CDR3 DNA sequence: TGTGCCAGCAGTTTAGGGCTAGCGGGAGCCTCCTACGAGCAGTACTTC.

This clone was detected a few times. This may be a read error: a much more frequent sequence differs by one nucleotide. Other nucleotide sequences from this sample produce the same CDR3. The V and J genes are TRBV6-4 and TRBJ2-1; 13 positions agree with TRBD2. This CDR3 has 15 residues. V dropped 3 bases and J dropped 4; count of bases not matched to a gene: 0. The V gene's germline CDR1 is MRHNA and CDR2 SNTAGT. The CDR3 DNA reads TGTGCCAGCAGTGAACTAGCGGGAGGGTACAATGAGCAGTTCTTC. It codes for CASSELAGGYNEQFF.

This chain joins TRBV6-1 and TRBJ2-7, with 11 bases aligning to TRBD2. V lost 4 bases to trimming and J lost 0 bases; unmatched junction nucleotides: 8. The CDR3 loop spans 17 amino acids. The germline CDR1 and CDR2 sequences are MNHNS and SASEGT. This CDR3 reads CASSATHTSGSSYEQYF. DNA of the CDR3: TGTGCCAGCAGTGCGACTCACACTAGCGGGAGCTCCTACGAGCAGTACTTC.

This clone was counted a few times. DNA of the CDR3: TGCAGCGTTCGGAGCGTGAAAGAAGCTTTCTTT. Translating gives CSVRSVKEAFF. The gene calls are TRBV29-1 and TRBJ1-1; D is unresolved. V dropped 5 bases and J dropped 8 bases, with 12 bases sitting between them. CDR1 is SQVTM, CDR2 ANQGSEA, per germline. The CDR3 has 11 residues. Looking up the rest from reference TRBV29-1 and TRBJ1-1 gives the full variable domain: SAVISQKPSRDICQRGTSLTIQCQVDSQVTMMFWYRQQPGQSLTLIATANQGSEATYESGFVIDKFPISRPNLTFSTLTVSNMSPEDSSIYLCSVRSVKEAFFGQGTRLTVV.

This clone was counted only a few times. The V and J genes are TRBV15 and TRBJ1-3, with TRBD1 identical over 10 bases. V was clipped by 5 bases and J by 2 bases; unmatched bases: 6. Germline V gene sequence: CDR1 LNHNV, CDR2 YYDKDF (reference sequence). The length of the CDR3 is 16 residues. Here the CDR3 reads CATSGGQGGAGNTIYF. As DNA, the CDR3 is TGTGCCACCAGCGGCGGACAGGGGGGCGCTGGAAACACCATATATTTT.

The J gene is TRBJ1-6, the V gene TRBV28; a weak D match, TRBD1 (6 bases). CDR1 is MDHEN and CDR2 is SYDVKM in the germline V gene. This CDR3 comprises 13 residues. V was cut by 6 bases and J by 10 bases, with 13 bases left in between. The CDR3 DNA reads as TGTGCCAGCAGGGGACAATTCAACTCACCCCTCCACTTT. Its protein is CASRGQFNSPLHF. The full variable domain, rest sourced from reference TRBV28 and TRBJ1-6, is DVKVTQSSRYLVKRTGEKVFLECVQDMDHENMFWYRQDPGLGLRLIYFSYDVKMKEKGDIPEGYSVSREKKERFSLILESASTNQTSMYLCASRGQFNSPLHFGNGTRLTVT.

This clone was found a few times. The chain has TRBV6-1 and TRBJ1-2, with TRBD1 matching 9 bases. Trimming cost V 11 bases and J 4 bases; bases outside gene matches: 11. The CDR3 sequence is 14 residues long. CDR1 and CDR2 from the germline V gene are MNHNS and SASEGT. The CDR3 nucleotides read TGTGCCCACAGCGAAGGGACAGGGCTCTATGGCTACACCTTC. This codes for CAHSEGTGLYGYTF.

This clone has just a few counts. This rearrangement joins TRBV5-6 to TRBJ2-3, with 9 bases aligning to TRBD1. CDR3 length: 13 amino acids. J gave up 0 bases and V 10 bases, and 3 bases lay outside the gene matches. In germline, CDR1 is SGHDT, CDR2 YYEEEE. In DNA form, the CDR3 reads TGTGCCGTGGGACAGGGTAGCACAGATACGCAGTATTTT. It codes for CAVGQGSTDTQYF.